The 28 T cell receptor beta chains below come from one sample, sequenced in a study of tumor-infiltrating lymphocytes in localized non-small cell lung cancer. Sequenced by immunoSEQ multiplex PCR; TCRdb stores in-frame clones only, minus some. The table lists 15,000 to 20,000 clones, 70% to 75% of them singletons, with approximately 4.3% in the top ten. Sequencing was performed on lung tumor tissue. The source of these receptors is a human donor with non-small cell lung cancer.

This clone has more than one count but fewer than ten. This chain uses TRBV19 with TRBJ1-5; TRBD1 matches at 9 bases. V gave up 3 bases and J gave up 4 bases; unmatched junction bases: 7. CDR1 and CDR2 (germline): LNHDA, SQIVND (reference sequence). This CDR3 contains 16 residues. CDR3 in amino acids: CASSILTGGENQPQHF. In DNA, the CDR3 is TGTGCCAGTAGTATTCTGACAGGGGGAGAAAATCAGCCCCAGCATTTT.

CDR3 in amino acids: CASSRVLDSGVEQYF. CDR3 sequence (DNA): TGCGCCAGCAGCCGAGTGCTGGACTCCGGAGTCGAGCAGTACTTC. This chain uses TRBV5-1 with TRBJ2-7, with D maybe TRBD2 (5 bases). Germline loops: CDR1 SGHRS, CDR2 YFSETQ. The CDR3 is 15 residues long. V gave up 4 bases and J gave up 6 bases, with 20 bases separating them.

The sample holds one count of this clone. The chain has TRBV30 and TRBJ2-3, with D possibly called TRBD1 or TRBD2 (5 bases each). Between the trimmed V and J ends, which lost 1 base and 4 bases, there was a span of 9 bases. Germline V gene sequence: CDR1 GTSNPN, CDR2 SVGIG (reference sequence). The CDR3 has 13 residues. The CDR3 bases are TGTGCCTGGAGTGCAGGGAGATCAGATACGCAGTATTTT. Translated, it gives CAWSAGRSDTQYF.

Here the CDR3 reads CASSVTENTEAFF. In nucleotides, the CDR3 is TGTGCCAGCAGTGTTACAGAAAACACTGAAGCTTTCTTT. The chain employs TRBV2 and TRBJ1-1; D unresolved. Germline CDR1 and CDR2: SNHLY and FYNNEI. The length of the CDR3 is 13 residues. With 4 bases removed from V and 2 bases from J, the gap between germline ends came to 8 bases.

The V gene is TRBV7-9, the J gene TRBJ2-6, with D unclear. V was shortened by 1 base and J by 2 bases, with 6 bases between the two germline ends. The CDR3 is 15 amino acids. The germline V gene has CDR1 SEHNR and CDR2 FQNEAQ (reference sequence). CDR3 region: CASSLVDPGANVLTF. DNA for the CDR3: TGTGCCAGCAGCTTAGTGGACCCTGGGGCCAACGTCCTGACTTTC.

The chain couples TRBV5-3 to TRBJ2-1, with D perhaps TRBD1 (5 bases). TRBV5-3 is designated an ORF whose function remains uncertain. Trimming removed 0 bases from V and 6 bases from J, with 16 bases in between. The CDR3 extends over 16 amino acids. The CDR3 reads CARSLAARLGRNEQFF. The CDR3 nucleotides read TGTGCCAGAAGCTTGGCCGCTCGGCTGGGGCGCAATGAGCAGTTCTTC.

The V call is TRBV6-5, the J call TRBJ2-2; 7 bases match TRBD2. The CDR3 has 14 residues. The junction had 5 bases not matched to a gene; V was cut back by 7 bases and J by 3 bases. CDR1 and CDR2 from the germline V gene are MNHEY and SVGAGI. CDR3: CASKGAGDTGELFF. DNA for the CDR3: TGTGCCAGCAAGGGCGCGGGGGACACCGGGGAGCTGTTTTTT.

This rearrangement joins TRBV15 to TRBJ2-3; the D gene is possibly TRBD2 (5 bases). V was shortened by 3 bases and J by 2 bases, with 12 bases between the two germline ends. This CDR3 region has 15 residues. Germline values: CDR1 LNHNV, CDR2 YYDKDF (reference sequence). The CDR3 DNA is TGTGCCACCAGCAGGGGGAGCGTATCCACAGATACGCAGTATTTT. Protein: CATSRGSVSTDTQYF.

This clone showed up just a few times. The chain uses TRBV19 and TRBJ1-1, with D hard to call. This CDR3 region has 13 residues. Germline V gene data show CDR1 as LNHDA and CDR2 as SQIVND (reference sequence). Trimming shortened V by 5 bases and J by 4 bases, and 11 bases separated the two germline ends. CDR3 DNA sequence: TGTGCCAGTAGTTCTATGTTTGGCACTGAAGCTTTCTTT. Its translation is CASSSMFGTEAFF.

The chain combines TRBV15 with TRBJ1-3; TRBD1 agrees at 7 bases. Trimming removed 0 bases from V and 2 bases from J; junction bases left unmatched: 1. The CDR3 sequence is 15 residues long. Germline assignment: CDR1 LNHNV and CDR2 YYDKDF (reference sequence). CDR3 amino acids: CATSRDQGAGNTIYF. For the CDR3, the DNA is TGTGCCACCAGCAGAGATCAGGGGGCTGGAAACACCATATATTTT.

The chain uses TRBV6-6 and TRBJ2-7; D possibly matches TRBD1 or TRBD2 (6 bases each). The CDR3 sequence is 16 residues long. Trimming stripped 5 bases from V and 0 bases from J, with 17 bases between. Germline CDR1 MNHNY, CDR2 SVGAGI (reference sequence). CDR3 sequence: CASSGGRTASSYEQYF. The CDR3, as DNA: TGTGCCAGCAGTGGGGGGAGGACAGCCAGCTCCTACGAGCAGTACTTC.

This clone was picked up a small number of times. This chain links TRBV6-4 with TRBJ1-2; 8 bases agree with TRBD1. With 0 bases clipped from V and 4 bases from J, the junction kept 1 base outside the gene matches. The germline gives CDR1 MRHNA, CDR2 SNTAGT. The CDR3 loop spans 14 amino acids. CDR3 amino acids: CASSDSGQGYGYTF. In nucleotides, the CDR3 is TGTGCCAGCAGTGACTCCGGACAGGGCTATGGCTACACCTTC.

J is TRBJ1-5 and V is TRBV6-1; tentative D call: TRBD1 (5 bases). V lost 7 bases to trimming and J lost 2 bases, with 12 bases between them. The CDR3 is made up of 14 amino acids. Germline CDR1 reads MNHNS; CDR2 reads SASEGT. The CDR3: CASNRQGGNQPQHF. CDR3 DNA: TGTGCCAGCAATCGGCAGGGAGGCAATCAGCCCCAGCATTTT.

V and J are TRBV5-1 and TRBJ2-1; 8 bases line up with TRBD2. This CDR3 spans 14 amino acids. The germline CDR1 and CDR2 sequences are SGHRS and YFSETQ. Unmatched junction bases numbered 5, after V lost 6 bases and J lost 3 bases. This CDR3 is CASTSAGGYNEQFF. The DNA for the CDR3 is TGCGCCAGCACTTCCGCGGGGGGCTACAATGAGCAGTTCTTC.

On this clone itself: One end of the junction does not line up with germline, which may come from a read error. The chain has TRBV30 and TRBJ1-1; 8 nucleotides match TRBD1. This CDR3 is 16 amino acids long. Germline values: CDR1 GTSNPN, CDR2 SVGIG (reference sequence). The DNA of the CDR3 is TGTGCCTTTAGGACACATACGGGACAGGCAAACATTGAAGCTTTCTTT. This codes for CAFRTHTGQANIEAFF.

The V gene is TRBV29-1, the J gene TRBJ1-1, with D maybe TRBD1 (5 bases). Trimming took 3 bases from V and 3 from J, leaving 11 bases between them. Germline V gene lookup returns CDR1 SQVTM and CDR2 ANQGSEA. The CDR3 runs 13 residues. DNA for the CDR3: TGCAGCGTTGACACCGGGACGGACACTGAAGCTTTCTTT. It is translated as CSVDTGTDTEAFF.

This clone was found once. This chain uses TRBV7-8 with TRBJ2-1; D uncertain. CDR1 and CDR2 from the germline V gene are SGHVS and FQNEAQ. Trimming removed 5 bases from V and 4 bases from J, with 15 bases in between. The CDR3 contains 15 residues. CDR3 loop: CASSAGPSSYNEQFF. The CDR3 nucleotides are TGTGCCAGCAGCGCAGGACCCTCCTCATACAATGAGCAGTTCTTC.

The chain recombines TRBV10-2 with TRBJ2-7, with TRBD1 matching over 8 bases. The CDR3 has 13 amino acids. V was clipped by 7 bases and J by 4 bases; unmatched bases: 6. Germline CDR1 is WSHSY and CDR2 is SAAADI. In nucleotides, the CDR3 is TGCGCCAGCAATCGACAGGGGATATACGAGCAGTACTTC. Its protein product is CASNRQGIYEQYF.

The rearrangement links TRBV6-1 to TRBJ1-6, with a weak D call TRBD1 (6 bases). CDR1 is MNHNS, CDR2 SASEGT, per germline. V lost 4 bases and J 12 bases, leaving 22 bases between the germline ends. This CDR3 contains 16 residues. DNA of the CDR3: TGTGCCAGCAGTGGGCAGGGGATACCTCTAGGGGAACCCCTCCACTTT. The encoded protein is CASSGQGIPLGEPLHF.

This clone came up a few times. Here the CDR3 DNA reads TGTGCCAGCGGCGGGATGTCCTACAATGAGCAGTTCTTC. Residues: CASGGMSYNEQFF. J is TRBJ2-1 and V is TRBV7-3; perhaps TRBD2 as D (6 bases). The CDR3 is 13 amino acids. Germline assignment: CDR1 SGHTA and CDR2 FQGTGA. V lost 8 bases, J lost 1 base, and 9 bases lay in between.

V and J are TRBV7-2 and TRBJ2-7; D gene ambiguous. CDR1 is SGHTA and CDR2 is FQGNSA in the germline V gene. The CDR3 length is 13 residues. Trimming took off 5 bases at V and 3 bases at J, with 11 bases between the two ends. For the CDR3, the DNA is TGTGCCAGCAGCAGGAGCAGAGGCTACGAGCAGTACTTC. Translated, it gives CASSRSRGYEQYF.

This chain uses TRBV30 with TRBJ1-2; no definite D call. CDR3 size: 14 residues. The germline CDR1 and CDR2 sequences are GTSNPN and SVGIG (reference sequence). Trimming took off 0 bases at V and 1 base at J, with 9 bases between the two ends. The CDR3 loop is CAWSVRQFNYGYTF. DNA of the CDR3: TGTGCCTGGAGTGTACGGCAGTTTAACTATGGCTACACCTTC.

This clone was recorded only once. CDR3 nucleotides: TGTGCCAGCAGCTTCCAATCCTACGAGCAGTACTTC. Translating gives CASSFQSYEQYF. The chain carries TRBV5-6 and TRBJ2-7, with D unclear. V was cut by 2 bases and J by 1 base, with 4 bases left in between. CDR1 is SGHDT and CDR2 is YYEEEE in the germline V gene. This CDR3 has 12 residues.

The V and J genes are TRBV5-1 and TRBJ2-5, with D possibly being TRBD2 (6 bases). Germline V gene data show CDR1 as SGHRS and CDR2 as YFSETQ. CDR3 length: 15 amino acids. Trimming stripped 2 bases from V and 1 base from J, with 12 bases between. The CDR3 is CASSLWGDLQETQYF. The CDR3 region has the DNA TGCGCCAGCAGCTTATGGGGGGATCTCCAAGAGACCCAGTACTTC.

This chain uses TRBV6-1 with TRBJ2-5; no definite D call. Between the trimmed V and J ends, which lost 2 bases and 7 bases, there was a span of 8 bases. Germline assignment: CDR1 MNHNS and CDR2 SASEGT. The CDR3 contains 12 residues. The CDR3 nucleotides read TGTGCCAGCAGTGAAACTGGGTGGACCCAGTACTTC. It codes for CASSETGWTQYF.

J is TRBJ2-7 and V is TRBV11-2; 9 bases are shared with TRBD2. V lost 5 bases, J lost 2 bases, and 13 bases stayed unmatched. The CDR3 has 17 amino acids. Germline CDR1 reads SGHAT; CDR2 reads FQNNGV. CDR3 bases: TGTGCCAGCAGCGTCGGAGTCCAAGCGGGAGGCCCCTACGAGCAGTACTTC. Protein sequence: CASSVGVQAGGPYEQYF.

This clone has a handful of counts. The chain employs TRBV5-4 and TRBJ1-6; 7 nucleotides align to TRBD1. Trimming took 4 bases from V and 6 from J; bases not matched to a gene: 4. CDR3 length equals 14 residues. Germline lookup yields CDR1 SGHNT and CDR2 YYREEE (reference sequence). The CDR3 reads CASSQQGINSPLHF. In DNA form, the CDR3 reads TGTGCCAGCAGCCAACAGGGGATTAATTCACCCCTCCACTTT.

The chain carries TRBV28 and TRBJ1-2; D remains ambiguous. Trimming took 1 base from V and 6 from J, leaving 12 bases between them. This CDR3 has 14 amino acids. From germline, CDR1 is MDHEN and CDR2 SYDVKM. The CDR3 region is CASSLSVGIDGYTF. The CDR3 nucleotides read TGTGCCAGCAGTTTATCAGTAGGGATAGATGGCTACACCTTC.